These 7 T cell receptor beta chains were all obtained from the same sample, sequenced in a study of T cell responses to AZD1222 COVID-19 vaccine. Method: immunoSEQ multiplex PCR; TCRdb's copy keeps in-frame clones and lacks some. Among about 110,000 clones listed, around 89% were seen once. Source: peripheral blood, taken on day 0 of AZD1222 vaccination. These receptors all come from an adult in good health.

J is TRBJ1-6 and V is TRBV28, with D possibly being TRBD1 (6 bases). The V gene's germline CDR1 is MDHEN and CDR2 SYDVKM. There are 17 residues in the CDR3. Trimming took 4 bases from V and 0 from J, leaving 13 bases between them. Written as DNA, the CDR3 is TGTGCCAGCAGTTCCCCCGCAGGGGACTCCTATAATTCACCCCTCCACTTT. Translated, it gives CASSSPAGDSYNSPLHF.

The V and J genes are TRBV19 and TRBJ2-3, with D possibly being TRBD1 (6 bases). The CDR3 runs 15 residues. Germline V gives CDR1 LNHDA, CDR2 SQIVND (reference sequence). Trimming shortened V by 1 base and J by 2 bases, and 10 bases separated the two germline ends. CDR3 residues: CASSIGQGPTDTQYF. CDR3 sequence (DNA): TGTGCCAGTAGTATAGGCCAGGGGCCCACAGATACGCAGTATTTT.

The V and J genes are TRBV4-3 and TRBJ2-1; D is unresolved. The CDR3 extends over 17 amino acids. V was shortened by 0 bases and J by 3 bases, with 15 bases between the two germline ends. CDR1 is LGHNA and CDR2 is YSLEER in the germline V gene. CDR3 loop: CASSQENNGYLYNEQFF. DNA for the CDR3: TGCGCCAGCAGCCAAGAAAACAACGGATACCTCTACAATGAGCAGTTCTTC.

J is TRBJ2-3 and V is TRBV9, with D possibly TRBD2 on 6 matching bases. The CDR3 has 13 amino acids. The V gene lost 7 bases and the J gene lost 4 bases, with 13 bases spanning the gap. Germline CDR1 and CDR2: SGDLS and YYNGEE. For the CDR3, the DNA is TGTGCCAGCGGAGATAGCGGTGCAGATACGCAGTATTTT. It specifies CASGDSGADTQYF. Complete variable domain (other parts from reference TRBV9 and TRBJ2-3): DSGVTQTPKHLITATGQRVTLRCSPRSGDLSVYWYQQSLDQGLQFLIQYYNGEERAKGNILERFSAQQFPDLHSELNLSSLELGDSALYFCASGDSGADTQYFGPGTRLTVL.

V usage is TRBV25-1 and J usage is TRBJ2-7; no clear D. Trimming shortened V by 6 bases and J by 3 bases, and 9 bases separated the two germline ends. CDR3 length: 12 residues. The germline V gene has CDR1 MGHDK and CDR2 SYGVNS. CDR3 residues: CASRDTFYEQYF. The CDR3 coding sequence is TGTGCCAGCAGAGACACCTTCTACGAGCAGTACTTC.

The V call is TRBV4-3, the J call TRBJ2-1; D call uncertain. The germline V gene encodes CDR1 LGHNA and CDR2 YSLEER. Trimming took 1 base from V and 9 from J, leaving 16 bases between them. The CDR3 totals 15 residues. The CDR3 coding sequence is TGCGCCAGCAGCCAAGGGCTGGGCTTTAGTAGTGAGCAGTTCTTC. Residues: CASSQGLGFSSEQFF.

The J gene is TRBJ1-1, the V gene TRBV29-1; the D gene is possibly TRBD1 (6 bases). Germline values: CDR1 SQVTM, CDR2 ANQGSEA. Trimming removed 3 bases from V and 1 base from J, with 9 bases in between. The CDR3 length is 13 residues. The DNA for the CDR3 is TGCAGCGTTGATTTGGGACAGAACACTGAAGCTTTCTTT. It specifies CSVDLGQNTEAFF.